The 28 T cell receptor beta chains given below trace back to one sample, sequenced in a study of TIL therapy for anti-PD-1-resistant metastatic lung cancer. Time point denoted: pre-treatment sample, taken before nivolumab and TIL therapy. Most excised metastases sampled were pleural nodules or supraclavicular lymph nodes. The immunoSEQ assay was v3. Repertoires were generated with immunoSEQ multiplex PCR, while TCRdb's copy carries only in-frame clones and drops some. Here the sample spans about 10,000 clones, about 55% being singletons. Source: tumor tissue, taken at baseline. The receptor source for this set is a person between 30 and 79 years old with non-small cell lung cancer.

The rearrangement links TRBV5-1 to TRBJ1-1; D unclear. This CDR3 contains 13 residues. V gave up 7 bases and J gave up 2 bases, with 12 bases separating them. Germline loops: CDR1 SGHRS, CDR2 YFSETQ. The CDR3 loop reads CASRENANTEAFF. CDR3 nucleotide sequence: TGCGCCAGCCGCGAGAACGCTAACACTGAAGCTTTCTTT.

In its sample, this clone is medium-sized (0.01 to 0.1%). The genes are TRBV5-1 and TRBJ1-2; 10 positions match TRBD1. The V gene's germline CDR1 is SGHRS and CDR2 YFSETQ. This CDR3 spans 15 amino acids. With V trimmed by 0 bases and J by 8 bases, 7 bases remained unmatched. Here the CDR3 DNA reads TGCGCCAGCAGCTTGGCGGGGACAGGGGTAGAGGGCTACACCTTC. Translating it yields CASSLAGTGVEGYTF.

This chain links TRBV7-8 with TRBJ2-1, with D unclear. CDR1 SGHVS and CDR2 FQNEAQ come from the germline V gene. The V end lost 6 bases, the J end lost 2 bases, and 8 bases lay between the germline ends. This CDR3 has 13 amino acids. CDR3 nucleotides: TGTGCCAGCAGTCCTGTTGCCTACAATGAGCAGTTCTTC. It encodes CASSPVAYNEQFF.

V is TRBV16 and J is TRBJ2-3; D uncertain. V lost 4 bases and J lost 2, with 16 bases in between. Germline V gene lookup returns CDR1 KGHSY and CDR2 FQNENV. This CDR3 region has 16 residues. The CDR3 coding sequence is TGTGCCAGCAGCCCAATCGGCGACATAACCACAGATACGCAGTATTTT. Its protein is CASSPIGDITTDTQYF.

The count of this clone is one. The rearrangement links TRBV6-4 to TRBJ1-2; D is perhaps TRBD1 (6 bases). The CDR3 runs to 15 residues. Germline V gene data show CDR1 as MRHNA and CDR2 as SNTAGT. Deletions cut 5 bases from V and 4 bases from J, with 17 bases between. In nucleotides, the CDR3 is TGTGCCAGCAGTTACGGTAGCAGGGACATCTATGGCTACACCTTC. This codes for CASSYGSRDIYGYTF.

The chain is built from TRBV11-2 and TRBJ2-5; the D gene is possibly TRBD2 (6 bases). The CDR3 contains 15 residues. Germline V lookup: CDR1 SGHAT, CDR2 FQNNGV. V was trimmed by 1 base and J by 4 bases, leaving 13 bases between them. The CDR3 region has the DNA TGTGCCAGCAGCTTAGTAGGGCTAGCGCGAGAGACCCAGTACTTC. It translates to CASSLVGLARETQYF.

A few counts support this clone. The chain joins TRBV6-1 to TRBJ1-5, with no clear D. Germline lookup yields CDR1 MNHNS and CDR2 SASEGT. The CDR3 extends over 14 amino acids. Trimming stripped 8 bases from V and 2 bases from J, with 13 bases between. In DNA form, the CDR3 reads TGTGCCAGCCGCGGTTGGACGGGCAATCAGCCCCAGCATTTT. Translating gives CASRGWTGNQPQHF.

This clone has just one count. This chain connects TRBV28 to TRBJ2-7, with a weak D call TRBD1 (5 bases). Trimming removed 4 bases at V and 3 bases at J, with 10 bases between. The CDR3 length is 13 residues. Germline lookup yields CDR1 MDHEN and CDR2 SYDVKM. The CDR3 is CASSWGPDYEQYF. The CDR3 bases are TGTGCCAGCAGTTGGGGCCCCGACTACGAGCAGTACTTC.

This clone was detected only a few times. This chain links TRBV5-4 with TRBJ1-3; D gene unclear. There are 14 residues in the CDR3. Trimming shortened V by 1 base and J by 1 base, and 6 bases separated the two germline ends. Germline values: CDR1 SGHNT, CDR2 YYREEE (reference sequence). The CDR3 is CASSLPGSGNTIYF. The CDR3 DNA follows: TGTGCCAGCAGCTTGCCGGGATCTGGAAACACCATATATTTT.

J is TRBJ1-1 and V is TRBV2, with D possibly TRBD1 on 5 matching bases. The CDR3 covers 12 residues. V lost 4 bases and J lost 6, with 9 bases in between. Germline V lookup: CDR1 SNHLY, CDR2 FYNNEI. The CDR3 nucleotides are TGTGCCAGCAGTGGGCAGGGACCTGAAGCTTTCTTT. It yields the protein CASSGQGPEAFF. Supplemented by reference TRBV2 and TRBJ1-1, the full variable domain reads EPEVTQTPSHQVTQMGQEVILRCVPISNHLYFYWYRQILGQKVEFLVSFYNNEISEKSEIFDDQFSVERPDGSNFTLKIRSTKLEDSAMYFCASSGQGPEAFFGQGTRLTVV.

The chain couples TRBV6-6 to TRBJ1-2; 8 bases agree with TRBD1. The germline V gene encodes CDR1 MNHNY and CDR2 SVGAGI (reference sequence). The CDR3 runs 14 residues. Trimming took 5 bases from V and 3 from J; bases not matched to a gene: 5. The CDR3 coding sequence is TGTGCCAGCAGTCCCGGGACAGGTCACTATGGCTACACCTTC. Protein: CASSPGTGHYGYTF.

This clone has a handful of counts. The gene calls are TRBV7-9 and TRBJ1-2, with a weak D call TRBD1 (5 bases). V dropped 4 bases and J dropped 5 bases, with 11 bases sitting between them. Germline V CDR1 and CDR2: SEHNR, FQNEAQ (reference sequence). The CDR3 sequence is 13 residues long. This chain's CDR3 is CASSSGTRYGYTF. The DNA of the CDR3 is TGTGCCAGCAGCTCCGGGACCCGTTATGGCTACACCTTC. Drawing the rest from reference TRBV7-9 and TRBJ1-2, the complete variable domain is DTGVSQNPRHKITKRGQNVTFRCDPISEHNRLYWYRQTLGQGPEFLTYFQNEAQLEKSRLLSDRFSAERPKGSFSTLEIQRTEQGDSAMYLCASSSGTRYGYTFGSGTRLTVV.

A few counts support this clone. The chain joins TRBV5-1 to TRBJ1-1, with D unresolved. Germline CDR1 is SGHRS and CDR2 is YFSETQ. Deletions cut 4 bases from V and 1 base from J, with 11 bases between. The length of the CDR3 is 14 residues. In DNA, the CDR3 is TGCGCCAGCAGCCGGAGGGATCCGAACACTGAAGCTTTCTTT. Translating it yields CASSRRDPNTEAFF. The variable domain in full, completed from reference TRBV5-1 and TRBJ1-1, reads KAGVTQTPRYLIKTRGQQVTLSCSPISGHRSVSWYQQTPGQGLQFLFEYFSETQRNKGNFPGRFSGRQFSNSRSEMNVSTLELGDSALYLCASSRRDPNTEAFFGQGTRLTVV.

The count of this clone is one. This chain connects TRBV5-5 to TRBJ2-3; D unresolved. Germline V CDR1 and CDR2: SGHKS, YYEKEE (reference sequence). V lost 2 bases and J 1 base, leaving 8 bases between the germline ends. The CDR3 totals 14 residues. The CDR3 is CASSFSGGTDTQYF. The DNA for the CDR3 is TGTGCCAGCAGCTTCTCGGGCGGCACAGATACGCAGTATTTT.

The V call is TRBV15, the J call TRBJ1-4, with D unclear. The germline CDR1 and CDR2 sequences are LNHNV and YYDKDF (reference sequence). The CDR3 has 15 amino acids. Between the trimmed V and J ends, which lost 0 bases and 7 bases, there was a span of 12 bases. The CDR3 sequence: CATSRDIGSLEKLFF. The DNA for the CDR3 is TGTGCCACCAGCAGAGATATAGGCAGTCTTGAAAAACTGTTTTTT.

On this clone: A junction boundary mismatches the germline segment, possibly from a read error. CDR3 sequence (DNA): TGTGCCAGCAGCCCCAGTGGGACAGTAAGGATGAACACCATATATTTT. Translating gives CASSPSGTVRMNTIYF. The genes are TRBV4-1 and TRBJ1-3; 7 bases align to TRBD1. Per germline, CDR1 MGHRA and CDR2 YSYEKL. The CDR3 has 16 residues.

The chain recombines TRBV6-5 with TRBJ2-5; D is tentatively TRBD1 or TRBD2 (5 bases each). Trimming cost V 2 bases and J 3 bases, with 10 bases left between them. This CDR3 contains 14 residues. Germline V CDR1 and CDR2: MNHEY, SVGAGI. DNA for the CDR3: TGTGCCAGCAGTTACGTGGGGGACGAAGAGACCCAGTACTTC. This sequence encodes CASSYVGDEETQYF.

V is TRBV11-1 and J is TRBJ1-1; maybe TRBD1 (6 bases). Germline V gene data show CDR1 as SGHAT and CDR2 as FQDESV (reference sequence). Trimming left V 5 bases short and J 0 bases short, with 10 bases between. CDR3 length: 14 amino acids. CDR3 region: CASSKSGVNTEAFF. The CDR3 region has the DNA TGTGCCAGCAGCAAGTCAGGGGTGAACACTGAAGCTTTCTTT.

The V call is TRBV7-9, the J call TRBJ1-6; D is unresolved. Trimming removed 6 bases at V and 6 bases at J, with 24 bases between. CDR1 is SEHNR, CDR2 FQNEAQ, per germline (reference sequence). The CDR3 has 18 residues. CDR3 sequence (DNA): TGTGCCAGCAGTAAGAAACCCGGACTCGGGAGTTTTAATTCACCCCTCCACTTT. It translates to CASSKKPGLGSFNSPLHF.

This rearrangement joins TRBV9 to TRBJ1-2; maybe TRBD1 (6 bases). V lost 4 bases, J lost 0 bases, and 10 bases lay in between. Germline V gene data show CDR1 as SGDLS and CDR2 as YYNGEE. The CDR3 has 14 amino acids. The chain's CDR3 is CASSMDRANYGYTF. The DNA of the CDR3 is TGTGCCAGCAGCATGGACAGAGCTAACTATGGCTACACCTTC.

The chain joins TRBV29-1 to TRBJ2-5; D might be TRBD1 or TRBD2, each matching 6 bases. CDR3 size: 12 residues. Germline-derived CDR1 and CDR2 are SQVTM and ANQGSEA. The V and J ends lost 7 bases and 4 bases respectively, with 13 bases between them. The CDR3 DNA reads TGCAGCGCCGGCCGGGGGCGAGAGACCCAGTACTTC. This sequence encodes CSAGRGRETQYF.

This chain links TRBV7-9 with TRBJ1-2; a weak D match, TRBD1 (5 bases). This CDR3 contains 14 residues. CDR1 and CDR2 from the germline V gene are SEHNR and FQNEAQ (reference sequence). Trimming took off 5 bases at V and 1 base at J, with 11 bases between the two ends. The CDR3 bases are TGTGCCAGCAGCCCTGGGACGTATAACTATGGCTACACCTTC. This encodes CASSPGTYNYGYTF.

The chain links TRBV4-2 to TRBJ2-7, with a weak D call TRBD2 (5 bases). Trimming removed 4 bases at V and 0 bases at J, with 13 bases between. The CDR3 contains 15 residues. Germline V gene data show CDR1 as LGHNA and CDR2 as YNFKEQ. CDR3 residues: CASSRERMSSYEQYF. CDR3 nucleotide sequence: TGTGCCAGCAGCCGCGAGCGGATGAGCTCCTACGAGCAGTACTTC.

The rearrangement uses TRBV18 and TRBJ2-7; D not resolved. V gave up 2 bases and J gave up 4 bases, with 18 bases separating them. Germline-derived CDR1 and CDR2 are KGHSH and LQKENI. This CDR3 region has 16 residues. CDR3 amino acids: CASSPYNGPLGYEQYF. In DNA, the CDR3 is TGTGCCAGCTCACCATACAACGGTCCGTTGGGGTACGAGCAGTACTTC. The variable domain in full, with the rest retrieved from reference TRBV18 and TRBJ2-7, is NAGVMQNPRHLVRRRGQEARLRCSPMKGHSHVYWYRQLPEEGLKFMVYLQKENIIDESGMPKERFSAEFPKEGPSILRIQQVVRGDSAAYFCASSPYNGPLGYEQYFGPGTRLTVT.

The V gene is TRBV11-3, the J gene TRBJ1-1; D ambiguous. This CDR3 is 15 amino acids long. The ends were cut back, 5 bases at V and 2 bases at J, with 15 bases in the middle. From germline, CDR1 is SGHNT and CDR2 YENEEA. CDR3: CASSVNSVINTEAFF. As DNA, the CDR3 is TGTGCCAGCAGCGTTAACTCAGTGATTAACACTGAAGCTTTCTTT.

This clone was observed a handful of times. V is TRBV7-9 and J is TRBJ2-3, with D uncertain. The V end lost 4 bases, the J end lost 6 bases, and 14 bases lay between the germline ends. Looked up from germline, CDR1 is SEHNR and CDR2 is FQNEAQ (reference sequence). This CDR3 is built from 14 residues. CDR3 sequence (DNA): TGTGCCAGCAGCTATCGTATAACGGGCGATACGCAGTATTTT. Translating it yields CASSYRITGDTQYF.

The CDR3 reads CASSLGHYNEQFF. CDR3 DNA sequence: TGCGCCAGCAGCTTGGGACATTACAATGAGCAGTTCTTC. The chain is built from TRBV5-1 and TRBJ2-1; D remains unclear. Trimming took off 0 bases at V and 4 bases at J, with 5 bases between the two ends. Looked up from germline, CDR1 is SGHRS and CDR2 is YFSETQ. The CDR3 is 13 amino acids.

This clone was recorded a few times. This chain joins TRBV5-5 and TRBJ2-1, with a weak D call TRBD1 (5 bases). Germline assignment: CDR1 SGHKS and CDR2 YYEKEE (reference sequence). The CDR3 consists of 18 residues. V shed 0 bases and J shed 0 bases, with 16 bases lying between them. This chain's CDR3 is CASSLVGAFTSSYNEQFF. The CDR3 DNA follows: TGTGCCAGCAGCTTGGTAGGGGCCTTCACCAGCTCCTACAATGAGCAGTTCTTC.